This T cell receptor (beta chain) was observed in a study of shared clonotypes between healthy human individuals. Study-wide results and limits: It was the non-shared clonotypes that had lower generation probabilities than clonotypes shared by all four donors.

The germline gives CDR1 MGHRA, CDR2 YSYEKL. The trim removed 3 bases at V and 2 bases at J, leaving 7 bases unmatched. This CDR3 is 16 amino acids long. Deep-level assay runs were performed. Produced via immunoSEQ multiplex PCR; TCRdb's table is partial and in-frame only. The table shows about 600,000 clones, with more than 95% occurring only once. Regarding this clone: Its antigen is currently unknown.

V usage is TRBV4-1 and J usage is TRBJ2-7; 10 positions agree with TRBD2. The receptor was isolated from a woman aged 25 to 45 in good health. Sequenced input: naive CD4+ T cells sorted from blood. Indicated subset: CD45RA+ positively selected. CDR3 nucleotides: TGCGCCAGCAGCCACATTTCCGGGACTAGCGCCTACGAGCAGTACTTC. It specifies CASSHISGTSAYEQYF.